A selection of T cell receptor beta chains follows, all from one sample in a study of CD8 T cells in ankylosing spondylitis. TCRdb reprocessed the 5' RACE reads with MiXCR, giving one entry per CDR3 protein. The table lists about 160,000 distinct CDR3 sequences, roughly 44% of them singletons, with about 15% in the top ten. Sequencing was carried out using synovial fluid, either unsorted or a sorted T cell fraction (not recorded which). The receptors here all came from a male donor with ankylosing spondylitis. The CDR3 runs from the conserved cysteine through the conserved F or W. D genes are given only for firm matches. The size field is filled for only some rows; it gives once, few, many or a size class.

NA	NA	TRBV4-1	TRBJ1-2	TGCGCCAGCAGCCAAGATGTTTCAGGACAATATGGCTACACCTTC	CASSQDVSGQYGYTF
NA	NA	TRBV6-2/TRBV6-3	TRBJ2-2	TGTGCCAGCACCGTCGGTACCGGGGAGCTGTTTTTT	CASTVGTGELFF
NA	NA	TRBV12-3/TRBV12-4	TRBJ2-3	TGTGCCAGCAGTCCGGGACCGGCTAGAGATACGCAGTATTTT	CASSPGPARDTQYF
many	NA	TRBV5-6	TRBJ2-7	TGTGCCAGCAGCTTGGGGGGCGACTCCTACGAGCAGTACTTC	CASSLGGDSYEQYF
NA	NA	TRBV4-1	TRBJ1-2	TGCGCCAGCAGCCAAGGATACAGGTTTGGGTATGGCTACACCTTC	CASSQGYRFGYGYTF
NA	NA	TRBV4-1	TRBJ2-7	TGCGCCAGCAGCCAAGAGCCAGGGAAGGACTACGAGCAGTACTTC	CASSQEPGKDYEQYF
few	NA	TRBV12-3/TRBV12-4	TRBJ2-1	TGTGCCAGCAGTCCCGGTTTTTATGAGCAGTTCTTC	CASSPGFYEQFF
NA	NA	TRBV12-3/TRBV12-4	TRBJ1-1	TGTGCCAGCAGTCCCGGTCCCGCGGGGTATGGCACTGAAGCTTTCTTT	CASSPGPAGYGTEAFF
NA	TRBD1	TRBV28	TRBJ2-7	TGTGCCAGCAGTTCGAAACAGGGGGGCGAGCAGTACTTC	CASSSKQGGEQYF
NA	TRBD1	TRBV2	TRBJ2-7	TGTGCCAGCAGAAGGGACAGGGAGTTACGGCAGTACTTC	CASRRDRELRQYF
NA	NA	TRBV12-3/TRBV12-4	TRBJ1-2	TGTGCCAGCAGTTTAGATGGGGTAGCGGGATCCGGCTATGGCTACACCTTC	CASSLDGVAGSGYGYTF
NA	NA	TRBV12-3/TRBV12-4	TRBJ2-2	TGTGCCAGCAGGTCCAGGGGTCCGAACACCGGGGAGCTGTTTTTT	CASRSRGPNTGELFF
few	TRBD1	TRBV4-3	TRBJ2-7	TGCGCCAGCAGCCAGGGACAGGGGTGGTACGAGCAGTACTTC	CASSQGQGWYEQYF
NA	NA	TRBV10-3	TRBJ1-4	TGTGCCATCTCCGAGGGCACCAAACTTGCAACTAATGAAAAACTGTTTTTT	CAISEGTKLATNEKLFF
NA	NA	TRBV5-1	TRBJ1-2	TGCGCCAGCAGCTCCCGCTTCCAGACCTCAGACTATGGCTACACCTTC	CASSSRFQTSDYGYTF
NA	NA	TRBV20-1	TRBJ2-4	TGCAGTGCTAGACCCAAGGGCATTCAGTACTTC	CSARPKGIQYF
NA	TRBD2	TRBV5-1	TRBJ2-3	TGCGCCAGCAGCTCCGGGACTAGCGAAATTGATACGCAGTATTTT	CASSSGTSEIDTQYF
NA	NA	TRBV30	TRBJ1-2	TGTGCCTGGAATCCGAGAATCGGGACACCTCCTAACTATGGCTACACCTTC	CAWNPRIGTPPNYGYTF
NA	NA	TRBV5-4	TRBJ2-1	TGTGCCAGCAGCTTGGTTCCAGGGGAGTATGAGCAGTTCTTC	CASSLVPGEYEQFF
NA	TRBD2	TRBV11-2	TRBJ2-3	TGTGCCAGCCGCCGGGGGGGGAGCTTGGATACGCAGTATTTT	CASRRGGSLDTQYF
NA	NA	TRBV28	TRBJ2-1	TGTGCCAGCAGTAATAGACAGCAATACAATGAGCAGTTCTTC	CASSNRQQYNEQFF
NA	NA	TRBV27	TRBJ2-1	TGTGCCAGCAGTTTAAGTAACTACCCCAATGAGCAGTTCTTC	CASSLSNYPNEQFF
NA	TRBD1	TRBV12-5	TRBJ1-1	TGTGCTAGTGGTTTCCCCAGGGGGCTGGGGATGAACACTGAAGCTTTCTTT	CASGFPRGLGMNTEAFF
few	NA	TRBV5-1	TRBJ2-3	TGCGCCAGCAGCTTAAAAGGGTATAGCACAGATACGCAGTATTTT	CASSLKGYSTDTQYF
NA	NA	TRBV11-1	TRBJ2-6	TGTGCCAGCAGTCCAACCGACAGGAACCTCTCTGGGGCCAACGTCCTGACTTTC	CASSPTDRNLSGANVLTF
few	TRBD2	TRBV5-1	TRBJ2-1	TGCGCCAGCAACATAAGGGGGTCCGGGACTAGCGGCGGTGAGCAGTTCTTC	CASNIRGSGTSGGEQFF
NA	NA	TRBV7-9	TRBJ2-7	TGTGCCAGCAGCCCCCCTCGGCGGGAACCCTACGAGCAGTACTTC	CASSPPRREPYEQYF
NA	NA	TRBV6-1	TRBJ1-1	TGTGCCAGCAGCAAAGGTTGGGGGAACACTGAAGCTTTCTTT	CASSKGWGNTEAFF
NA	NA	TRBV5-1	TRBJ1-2	TGCGCCAGCACTGGTACGGGGATAAACTATGGCTACACCTTC	CASTGTGINYGYTF
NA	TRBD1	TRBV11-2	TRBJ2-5	TGTGCCAGCAGCTCGCACCGGGACAGCCAAGAGACCCAGTACTTC	CASSSHRDSQETQYF
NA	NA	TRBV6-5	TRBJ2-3	TGTGCCAGCAGTTACTCGGGCGGGACCGCGAGAGATACGCAGTATTTT	CASSYSGGTARDTQYF
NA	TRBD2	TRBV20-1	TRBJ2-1	TGCAGTGCTAAACGAACGACTAGCGGGGATGTCAATGAGCAGTTCTTC	CSAKRTTSGDVNEQFF
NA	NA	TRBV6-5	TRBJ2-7	TGTGCCAGCAGTTTGCGACAGGCAACCTACGAGCAGTACTTC	CASSLRQATYEQYF
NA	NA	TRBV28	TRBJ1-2	TGTGCCAGCAGTTTATCCAGGAGGCCTCTACTTAACTATGGCTACACCTTC	CASSLSRRPLLNYGYTF
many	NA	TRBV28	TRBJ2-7	TGTGCCAGCAGTTTAAGCGGTGCTCCAGCCTACGAGCAGTACTTC	CASSLSGAPAYEQYF
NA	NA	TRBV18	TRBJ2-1	TGTGCCAGCTCACCACCACAGGGATACTACAATGAGCAGTTCTTC	CASSPPQGYYNEQFF
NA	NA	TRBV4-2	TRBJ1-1	TGTGCCAGCAGACTACTATCCGACACTGAAGCTTTCTTT	CASRLLSDTEAFF
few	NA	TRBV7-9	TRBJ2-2	TGTGCCAGCAGCTTCTTTAGAACCGGGGAGCTGTTTTTT	CASSFFRTGELFF
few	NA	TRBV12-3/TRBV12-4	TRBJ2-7	TGTGCCAGCAGTCCCGTCGAGGACAGAGGCCATTCCTACGAGCAGTACTTC	CASSPVEDRGHSYEQYF
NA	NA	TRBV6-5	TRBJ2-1	TGTGCCAGCAGTTATATTACAGGGAGTTCATACAATGAGCAGTTCTTC	CASSYITGSSYNEQFF
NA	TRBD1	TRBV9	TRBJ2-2	TGTGCCAGCAGCGTATCCGGACAGGTTGCGAACACCGGGGAGCTGTTTTTT	CASSVSGQVANTGELFF
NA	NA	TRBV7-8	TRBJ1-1	TGTGCCAGCAGCTTGGGACCTACAGGGTCAGCTTTCTTT	CASSLGPTGSAFF
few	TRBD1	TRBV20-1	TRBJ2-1	TGCAGTGCTAGACCTCGGGACAGGGGATCCTACAATGAGCAGTTCTTC	CSARPRDRGSYNEQFF
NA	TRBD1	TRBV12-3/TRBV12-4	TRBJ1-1	TGTGCCAGCAGTTTTGGACAGGGGGCGTTTGGGAACACTGAAGCTTTCTTT	CASSFGQGAFGNTEAFF
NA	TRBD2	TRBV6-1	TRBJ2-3	TGTGCCAGCAGTGAATCAAGCGGGGGGGTAGATACGCAGTATTTT	CASSESSGGVDTQYF
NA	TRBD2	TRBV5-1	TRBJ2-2	TGCGCCAGCAGCGGAATTGGGACTAAGATCGGGGAGCTGTTTTTT	CASSGIGTKIGELFF
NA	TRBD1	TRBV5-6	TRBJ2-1	TGTGCCAGCAGCATAAGACAGGGCCACTACAATGAGCAGTTCTTC	CASSIRQGHYNEQFF
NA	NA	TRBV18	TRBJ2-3	TGTGCCAGCTCACCAGCGGTGTGGGGGAACACAGATACGCAGTATTTT	CASSPAVWGNTDTQYF
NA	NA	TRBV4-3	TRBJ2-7	TGCGCCAGCAGCCAAGAAGAGGGCAACTACGAGCAGTACTTC	CASSQEEGNYEQYF
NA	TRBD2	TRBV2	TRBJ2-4	TGTGCCAGCAGTGGAAGGGGTAGCGGGAGCCCTGCCAAAAACATTCAGTACTTC	CASSGRGSGSPAKNIQYF
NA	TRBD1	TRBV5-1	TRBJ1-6	TGCGCCAGCAGAATCCGGGACAGGGGAGGTGCTTATAATTCACCCCTCCACTTT	CASRIRDRGGAYNSPLHF
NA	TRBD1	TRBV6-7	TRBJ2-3	TGTGCCAGCAGTTACGGGACAGGGGACACAGATACGCAGTATTTT	CASSYGTGDTDTQYF
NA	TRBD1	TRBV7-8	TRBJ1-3	TGTGCCAGCAGCATCGGGACAGGGGTATCTGGAAACACCATATATTTT	CASSIGTGVSGNTIYF
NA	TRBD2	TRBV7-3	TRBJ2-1	TGTGCCAGCAGCTCCAGAGGGCTAGCGGGGGGAAATTACAATGAGCAGTTCTTC	CASSSRGLAGGNYNEQFF